Described below is a single T cell receptor (beta chain) sequence and its context. Its antigen is unknown. The sample originates from a study of cytomegalovirus exposure and HLA in healthy donors. Study background: Ancestry clustering placed 70% to 85% of roughly 400 genotyped donors in the Caucasian-associated cluster. Broader study findings: A highly shared variant cluster was judged a likely technical artifact. Per a prior analysis, the majority of TCR beta V segments were productive roughly 87% or roughly 30% of the time. Both high specificity and high sensitivity reportedly marked the classifier's diagnosis of cytomegalovirus status.

PCR employed 60 Vbeta and 13 Jbeta primers. Produced via immunoSEQ multiplex PCR; TCRdb's table is partial and in-frame only. In the table there are some 150,000 clones, around 84% of which are singletons. CDR3 size: 13 residues. The V end lost 1 base, the J end lost 3 bases, and 8 bases lay between the germline ends. CDR1 is SGHKS and CDR2 is YYEKEE in the germline V gene (reference sequence). This receptor was taken from a boy aged 2 to 10 in good health and CMV-seronegative. The genes are TRBV5-5 and TRBJ2-7; no firm D call. The sample consisted of PBMCs. CDR3 in amino acids: CASSLQADYEQYF. In nucleotides, the CDR3 is TGTGCCAGCAGCTTGCAGGCAGACTACGAGCAGTACTTC.